This T cell receptor beta chain comes out of a study of blood T cell repertoires in COVID-19. Background on the study: Acute-phase and convalescent COVID-19 samples originated in the United States, Italy and Spain. From T cells, B-cell-depleted T cells, or PBMCs came the material, which was cDNA or gDNA.

Authors' data handling: Nucleated cell counts were estimated from reference gene primer amplification. Profiling relied on immunoSEQ multiplex PCR, and the TCRdb table lists in-frame clones only, not all of them. V and J calls plus clone size are reproduced from that table; the DNA served to infer D and trimming. The sample yields 300,000 to 500,000 clones, around nine tenths seen once. Only one count was recorded for this clone. This study enrolled people aged about 18 to 100 from roughly 24 US geographic areas. The sequencing input was PBMCs or T cells enriched from blood (not recorded which). The receptor was derived from a woman under 40 with acute COVID-19.

The CDR3 protein is CASNDRANSPLHF. In nucleotides, the CDR3 is TGTGCCAGCAATGACAGGGCTAATTCACCCCTCCACTTT. This chain links TRBV2 with TRBJ1-6, with 7 nucleotides matching TRBD1. Trimming at V came to 7 bases and at J to 6 bases, leaving 3 bases not matched to a gene. Per the germline V gene, CDR1 is SNHLY and CDR2 is FYNNEI. This CDR3 is built from 13 residues.